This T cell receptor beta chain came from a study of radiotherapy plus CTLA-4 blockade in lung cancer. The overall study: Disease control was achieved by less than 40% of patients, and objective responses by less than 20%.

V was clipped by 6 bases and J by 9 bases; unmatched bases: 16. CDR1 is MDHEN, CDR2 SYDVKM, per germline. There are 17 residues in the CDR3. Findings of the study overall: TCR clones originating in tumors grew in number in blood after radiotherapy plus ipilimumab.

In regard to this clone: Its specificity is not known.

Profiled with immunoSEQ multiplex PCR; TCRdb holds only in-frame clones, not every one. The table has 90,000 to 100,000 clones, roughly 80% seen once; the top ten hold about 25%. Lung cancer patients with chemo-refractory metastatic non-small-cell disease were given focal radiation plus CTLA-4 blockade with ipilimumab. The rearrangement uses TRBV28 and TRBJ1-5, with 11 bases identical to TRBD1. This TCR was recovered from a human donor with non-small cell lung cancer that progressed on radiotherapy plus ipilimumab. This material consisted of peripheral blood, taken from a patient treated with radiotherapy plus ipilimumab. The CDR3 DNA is TGTGCCAGCAGCGACATCCAATTGGACAGGGGGCGCCGGCCCCAGCATTTT. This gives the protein CASSDIQLDRGRRPQHF.